What follows is one T cell receptor (beta chain) and its context. Its target is unknown. The data derive from a study of identifying expanded T cells in peripheral blood. Sequenced by immunoSEQ multiplex PCR; TCRdb stores in-frame clones only, minus some. The sample has around 56,000 clones; under 85% are singletons. Germline-derived CDR1 and CDR2 are MNHEY and SMNVEV (reference sequence). The CDR3 contains 14 residues. The V and J ends lost 4 bases and 6 bases, in that order; junction bases with no gene match: 6. Collection occurred without any documented infections or immune events in donors. Study-wide points: Roughly 2-week clone count variance significantly increased as total template count grew. About 1.2 clones differed between technical replicates, versus around 15 and 19 over time.

V is TRBV27 and J is TRBJ2-4; 7 positions match TRBD1. This clonotype was obtained from a person between 18 and 75 years old in good health. The source material was blood. The CDR3 spells CASSYRGGGNIQYF. In nucleotides, the CDR3 is TGTGCCAGCAGTTACAGGGGCGGAGGAAACATTCAGTACTTC.